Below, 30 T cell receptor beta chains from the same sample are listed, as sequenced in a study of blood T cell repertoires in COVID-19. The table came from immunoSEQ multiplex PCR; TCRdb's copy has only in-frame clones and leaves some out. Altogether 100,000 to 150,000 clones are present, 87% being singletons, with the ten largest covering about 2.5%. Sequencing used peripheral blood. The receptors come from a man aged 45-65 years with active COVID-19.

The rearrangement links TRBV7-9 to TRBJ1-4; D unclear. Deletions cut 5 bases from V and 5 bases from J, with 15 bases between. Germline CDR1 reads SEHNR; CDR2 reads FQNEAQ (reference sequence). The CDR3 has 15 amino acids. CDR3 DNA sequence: TGTGCCAGCAGCATATTCGGATCGGGAAATGAAAAACTGTTTTTT. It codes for CASSIFGSGNEKLFF. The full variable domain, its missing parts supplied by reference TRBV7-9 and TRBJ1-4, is DTGVSQNPRHKITKRGQNVTFRCDPISEHNRLYWYRQTLGQGPEFLTYFQNEAQLEKSRLLSDRFSAERPKGSFSTLEIQRTEQGDSAMYLCASSIFGSGNEKLFFGSGTQLSVL.

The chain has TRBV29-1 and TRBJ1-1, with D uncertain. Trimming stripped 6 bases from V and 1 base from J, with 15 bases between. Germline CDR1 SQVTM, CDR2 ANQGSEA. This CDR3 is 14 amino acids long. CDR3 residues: CSVAPGSGNTEAFF. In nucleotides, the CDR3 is TGCAGCGTCGCGCCAGGCTCCGGGAACACTGAAGCTTTCTTT.

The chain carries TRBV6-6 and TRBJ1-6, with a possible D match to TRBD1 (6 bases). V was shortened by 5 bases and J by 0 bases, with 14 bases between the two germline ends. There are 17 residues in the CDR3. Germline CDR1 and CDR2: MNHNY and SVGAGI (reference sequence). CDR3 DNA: TGTGCCAGCAGTCCCGGGACACCTAGCTCCTATAATTCACCCCTCCACTTT. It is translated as CASSPGTPSSYNSPLHF.

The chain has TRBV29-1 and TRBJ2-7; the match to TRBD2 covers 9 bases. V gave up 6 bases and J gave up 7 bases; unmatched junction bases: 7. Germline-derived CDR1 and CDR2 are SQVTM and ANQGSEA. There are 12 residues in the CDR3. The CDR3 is CSVVAGAGEQYF. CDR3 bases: TGCAGCGTCGTAGCGGGGGCGGGAGAGCAGTACTTC.

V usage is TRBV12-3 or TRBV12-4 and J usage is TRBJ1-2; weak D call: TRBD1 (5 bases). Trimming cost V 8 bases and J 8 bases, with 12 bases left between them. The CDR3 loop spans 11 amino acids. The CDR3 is CASHTRGGYTF. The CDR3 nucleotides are TGTGCCAGCCATACGCGGGGCGGCTACACCTTC.

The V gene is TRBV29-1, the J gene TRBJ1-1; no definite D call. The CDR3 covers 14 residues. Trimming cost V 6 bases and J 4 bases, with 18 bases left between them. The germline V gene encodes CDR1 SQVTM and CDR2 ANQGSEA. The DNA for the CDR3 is TGCAGCGTCAAACCCCTATGGGAGGGCACTGAAGCTTTCTTT. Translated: CSVKPLWEGTEAFF.

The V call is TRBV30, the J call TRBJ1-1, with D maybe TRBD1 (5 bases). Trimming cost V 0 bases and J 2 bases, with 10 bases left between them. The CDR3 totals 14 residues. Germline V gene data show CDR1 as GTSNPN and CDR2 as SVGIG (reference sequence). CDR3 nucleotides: TGTGCCTGGAGTGTAACAGGTCAAAACACTGAAGCTTTCTTT. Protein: CAWSVTGQNTEAFF.

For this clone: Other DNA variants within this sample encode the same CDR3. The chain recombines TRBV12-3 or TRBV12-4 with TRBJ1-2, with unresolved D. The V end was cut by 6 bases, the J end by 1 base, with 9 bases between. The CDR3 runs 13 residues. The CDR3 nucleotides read TGTGCCAGCAGCCTTCGGGTTAACTATGGCTACACCTTC. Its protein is CASSLRVNYGYTF.

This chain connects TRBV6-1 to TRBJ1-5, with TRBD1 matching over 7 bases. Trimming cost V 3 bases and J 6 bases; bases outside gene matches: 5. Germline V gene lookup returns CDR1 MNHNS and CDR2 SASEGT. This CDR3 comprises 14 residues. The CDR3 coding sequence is TGTGCCAGCAGTGATGGACAGGTGGGTCAGCCCCAGCATTTT. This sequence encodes CASSDGQVGQPQHF.

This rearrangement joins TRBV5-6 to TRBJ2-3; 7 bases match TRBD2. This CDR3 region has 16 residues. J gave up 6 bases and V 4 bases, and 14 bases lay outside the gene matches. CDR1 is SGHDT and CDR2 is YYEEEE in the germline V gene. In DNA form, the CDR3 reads TGTGCCAGCAGCCTGGGCGGTGGGGGGGTTGTTGATACGCAGTATTTT. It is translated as CASSLGGGGVVDTQYF. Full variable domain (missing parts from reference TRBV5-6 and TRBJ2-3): DAGVTQSPTHLIKTRGQQVTLRCSPKSGHDTVSWYQQALGQGPQFIFQYYEEEERQRGNFPDRFSGHQFPNYSSELNVNALLLGDSALYLCASSLGGGGVVDTQYFGPGTRLTVL.

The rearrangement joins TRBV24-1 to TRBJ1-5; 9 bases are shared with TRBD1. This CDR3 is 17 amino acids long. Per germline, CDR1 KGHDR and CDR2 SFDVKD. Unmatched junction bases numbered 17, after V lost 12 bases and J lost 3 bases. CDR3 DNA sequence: TGTGCCCCGGGAAATAGAAAAGACAGGGGGTACAATCAGCCCCAGCATTTT. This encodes CAPGNRKDRGYNQPQHF.

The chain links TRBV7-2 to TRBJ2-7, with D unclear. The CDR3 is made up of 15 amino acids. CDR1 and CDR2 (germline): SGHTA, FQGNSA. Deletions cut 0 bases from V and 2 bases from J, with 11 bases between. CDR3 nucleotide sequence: TGTGCCAGCAGCTTAGCTTTCAACGTAGCCTACGAGCAGTACTTC. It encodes CASSLAFNVAYEQYF.

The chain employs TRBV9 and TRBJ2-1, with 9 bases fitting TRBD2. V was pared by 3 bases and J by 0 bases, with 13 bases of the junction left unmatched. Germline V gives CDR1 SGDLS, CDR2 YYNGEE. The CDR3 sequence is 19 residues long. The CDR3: CASSAWGGGALSSYNEQFF. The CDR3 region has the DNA TGTGCCAGCAGCGCGTGGGGCGGGGGGGCCCTGAGCTCCTACAATGAGCAGTTCTTC.

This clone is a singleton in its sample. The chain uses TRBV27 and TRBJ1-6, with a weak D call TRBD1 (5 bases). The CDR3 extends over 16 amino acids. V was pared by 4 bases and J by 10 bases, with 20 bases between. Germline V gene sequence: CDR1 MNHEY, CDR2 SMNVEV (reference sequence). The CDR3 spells CASSSRTLLLGSPLHF. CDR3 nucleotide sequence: TGTGCCAGCAGTTCCCGGACACTCCTCCTGGGGTCACCCCTCCACTTT.

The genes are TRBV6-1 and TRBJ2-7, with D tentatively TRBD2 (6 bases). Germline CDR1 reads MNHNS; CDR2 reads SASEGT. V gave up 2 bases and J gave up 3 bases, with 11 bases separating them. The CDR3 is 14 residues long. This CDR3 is CASSEHGGIYEQYF. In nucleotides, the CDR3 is TGTGCCAGCAGTGAACACGGGGGTATCTACGAGCAGTACTTC.

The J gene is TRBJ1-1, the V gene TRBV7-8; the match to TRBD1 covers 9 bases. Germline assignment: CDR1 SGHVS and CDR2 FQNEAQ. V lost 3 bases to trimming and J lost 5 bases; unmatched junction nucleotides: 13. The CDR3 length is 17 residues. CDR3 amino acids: CASSLRDREFSGTEAFF. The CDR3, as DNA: TGTGCCAGCAGCTTGCGGGACAGGGAGTTTTCTGGGACTGAAGCTTTCTTT. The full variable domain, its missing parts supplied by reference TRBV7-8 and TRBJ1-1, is GAGVSQSPRYKVAKRGQDVALRCDPISGHVSLFWYQQALGQGPEFLTYFQNEAQLDKSGLPSDRFFAERPEGSVSTLKIQRTQQEDSAVYLCASSLRDREFSGTEAFFGQGTRLTVV.

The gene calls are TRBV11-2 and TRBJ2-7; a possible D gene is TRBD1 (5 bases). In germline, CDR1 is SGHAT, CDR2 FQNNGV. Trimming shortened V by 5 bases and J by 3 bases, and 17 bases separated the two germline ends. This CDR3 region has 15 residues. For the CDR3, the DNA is TGTGCCAGCAGCACGATAAGGGGCCCCTACTACGAGCAGTACTTC. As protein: CASSTIRGPYYEQYF.

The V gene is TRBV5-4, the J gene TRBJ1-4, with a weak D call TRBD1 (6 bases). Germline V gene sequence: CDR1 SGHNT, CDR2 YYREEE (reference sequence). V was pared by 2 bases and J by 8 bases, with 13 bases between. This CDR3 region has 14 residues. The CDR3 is CASSFGGGGEKLFF. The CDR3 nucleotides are TGTGCCAGCAGCTTCGGGGGGGGCGGCGAAAAACTGTTTTTT.

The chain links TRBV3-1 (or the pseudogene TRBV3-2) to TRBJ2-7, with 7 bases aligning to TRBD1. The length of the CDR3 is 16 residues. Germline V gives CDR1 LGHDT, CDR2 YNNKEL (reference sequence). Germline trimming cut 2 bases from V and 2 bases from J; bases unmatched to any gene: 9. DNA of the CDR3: TGTGCCAGCAGCCAACAGAGTTTGGGACAGCCCTACGAGCAGTACTTC. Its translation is CASSQQSLGQPYEQYF.

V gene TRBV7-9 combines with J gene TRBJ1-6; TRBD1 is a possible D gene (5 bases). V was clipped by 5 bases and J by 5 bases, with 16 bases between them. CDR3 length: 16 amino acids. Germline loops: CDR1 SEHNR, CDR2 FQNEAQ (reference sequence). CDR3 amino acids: CASSPSGWGNNSPLHF. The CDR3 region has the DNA TGTGCCAGCAGCCCATCCGGGTGGGGCAATAATTCACCCCTCCACTTT. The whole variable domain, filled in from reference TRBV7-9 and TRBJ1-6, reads DTGVSQNPRHKITKRGQNVTFRCDPISEHNRLYWYRQTLGQGPEFLTYFQNEAQLEKSRLLSDRFSAERPKGSFSTLEIQRTEQGDSAMYLCASSPSGWGNNSPLHFGNGTRLTVT.

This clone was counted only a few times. The CDR3 spells CASSPTGTDGGYTF. CDR3 nucleotide sequence: TGTGCCAGCAGCCCCACCGGGACAGACGGTGGCTACACCTTC. The chain recombines TRBV7-8 with TRBJ1-2; 7 bases agree with TRBD1. This CDR3 is 14 amino acids long. V lost 5 bases to trimming and J lost 7 bases; unmatched junction nucleotides: 10. Germline CDR1 SGHVS, CDR2 FQNEAQ.

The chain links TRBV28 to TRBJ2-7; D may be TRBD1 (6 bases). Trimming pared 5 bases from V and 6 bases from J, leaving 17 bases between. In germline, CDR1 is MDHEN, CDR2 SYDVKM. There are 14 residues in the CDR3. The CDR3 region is CASSITRGTGEQYF. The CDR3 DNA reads TGTGCCAGCAGTATCACCAGGGGAACGGGCGAGCAGTACTTC.

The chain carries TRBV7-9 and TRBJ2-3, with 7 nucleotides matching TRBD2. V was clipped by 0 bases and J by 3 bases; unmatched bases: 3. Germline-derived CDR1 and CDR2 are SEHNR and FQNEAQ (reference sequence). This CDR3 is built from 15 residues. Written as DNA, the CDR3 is TGTGCCAGCAGCTTAGCGACCGGGGGGACAGATACGCAGTATTTT. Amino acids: CASSLATGGTDTQYF. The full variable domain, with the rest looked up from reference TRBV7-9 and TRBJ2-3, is DTGVSQNPRHKITKRGQNVTFRCDPISEHNRLYWYRQTLGQGPEFLTYFQNEAQLEKSRLLSDRFSAERPKGSFSTLEIQRTEQGDSAMYLCASSLATGGTDTQYFGPGTRLTVL.

In DNA form, the CDR3 reads TGTGCCAGCAGCTTAGCCCACTTAGCGCGGGCTAGCACAGATACGCAGTATTTT. This gives the protein CASSLAHLARASTDTQYF. This chain links TRBV7-8 with TRBJ2-3; the D gene is possibly TRBD2 (5 bases). The CDR3 is 18 residues long. Germline V CDR1 and CDR2: SGHVS, FQNEAQ. V lost 0 bases to trimming and J lost 0 bases, with 16 bases between them.

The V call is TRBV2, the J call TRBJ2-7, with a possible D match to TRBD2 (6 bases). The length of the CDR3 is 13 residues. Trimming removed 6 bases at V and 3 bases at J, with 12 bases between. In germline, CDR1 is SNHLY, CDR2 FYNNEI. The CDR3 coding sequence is TGTGCCAGCAGGGTTGCGGGGATCTACGAGCAGTACTTC. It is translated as CASRVAGIYEQYF.

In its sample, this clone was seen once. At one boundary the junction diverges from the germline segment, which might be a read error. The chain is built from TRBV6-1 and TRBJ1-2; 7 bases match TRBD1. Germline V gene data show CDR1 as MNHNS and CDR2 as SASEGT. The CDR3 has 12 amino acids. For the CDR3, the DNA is TGTGCCAGCAGTGAAAGACAGGGCAGGCCCCACTTC. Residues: CASSERQGRPHF.

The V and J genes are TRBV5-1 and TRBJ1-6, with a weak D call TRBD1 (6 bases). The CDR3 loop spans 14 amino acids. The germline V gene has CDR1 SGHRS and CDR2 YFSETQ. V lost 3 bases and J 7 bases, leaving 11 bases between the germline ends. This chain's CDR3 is CASSSQGSNSPLHF. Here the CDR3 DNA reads TGCGCCAGCAGCTCACAGGGATCCAATTCACCCCTCCACTTT.

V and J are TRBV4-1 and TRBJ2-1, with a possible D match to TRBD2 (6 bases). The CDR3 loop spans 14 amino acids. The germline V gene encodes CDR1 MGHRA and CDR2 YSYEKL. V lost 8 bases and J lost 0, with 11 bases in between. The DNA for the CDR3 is TGCGCCAGCCCAGGAGGGCGCTCCTACAATGAGCAGTTCTTC. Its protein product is CASPGGRSYNEQFF.

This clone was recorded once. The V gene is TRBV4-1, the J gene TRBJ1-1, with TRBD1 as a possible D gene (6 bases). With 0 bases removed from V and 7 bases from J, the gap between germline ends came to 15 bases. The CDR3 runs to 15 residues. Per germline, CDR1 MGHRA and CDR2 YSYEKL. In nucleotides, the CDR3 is TGCGCCAGCAGCCAAGATTTAGGGGGGGCCGGTGAAGCTTTCTTT. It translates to CASSQDLGGAGEAFF.

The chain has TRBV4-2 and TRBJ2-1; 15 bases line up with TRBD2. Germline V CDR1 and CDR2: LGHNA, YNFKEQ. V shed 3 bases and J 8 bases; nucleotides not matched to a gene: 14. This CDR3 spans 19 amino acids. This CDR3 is CASSHQTPGLAGGGDEQFF. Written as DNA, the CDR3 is TGTGCCAGCAGCCACCAGACCCCGGGACTAGCGGGGGGCGGGGATGAGCAGTTCTTC.